The 16 T cell receptor beta chains in this list originate from one sample, sequenced in a study of OX40 agonist ivuxolimab in advanced cancers. TCRdb's table, derived via immunoSEQ multiplex PCR, lists solely in-frame clones and lacks some. The sample yields about 25,000 clones, roughly 75% seen once. Sequencing was performed on CD4+ or CD8+ T cells sorted from blood, taken in a trial of the OX40 agonist ivuxolimab. All receptors come from an adult with an advanced solid tumor such as melanoma, head and neck, liver or kidney cancer.

The chain employs TRBV6-1 and TRBJ1-4; 7 bases line up with TRBD1. Germline loops: CDR1 MNHNS, CDR2 SASEGT. The ends lost 11 bases at V and 5 bases at J; junction bases unmatched: 11. This CDR3 is 14 amino acids long. The CDR3 spells CAAIDREGNEKLFF. CDR3 coding DNA: TGTGCCGCTATTGACAGGGAAGGCAATGAAAAACTGTTTTTT.

The chain is built from TRBV6-6 and TRBJ2-3; 7 bases match TRBD2. Trimming took 6 bases from V and 1 from J; bases not matched to a gene: 1. The CDR3 runs to 13 residues. CDR1 MNHNY and CDR2 SVGAGI come from the germline V gene (reference sequence). Here the CDR3 reads CASRAGGTDTQYF. The CDR3 DNA reads as TGTGCCAGCAGGGCGGGGGGCACAGATACGCAGTATTTT.

The V call is TRBV6-1, the J call TRBJ2-4; tentatively, D is TRBD2 (5 bases). Germline CDR1 reads MNHNS; CDR2 reads SASEGT. The CDR3 loop spans 18 amino acids. Trimming removed 0 bases at V and 1 base at J, with 16 bases between. For the CDR3, the DNA is TGTGCCAGCAGTGAAGCTGACGGACTCCGCTGGGCCAAAAACATTCAGTACTTC. Encoded protein: CASSEADGLRWAKNIQYF.

This clone was observed a few times. The chain has TRBV19 and TRBJ1-1; D uncertain. The V end lost 7 bases, the J end lost 0 bases, and 6 bases lay between the germline ends. The CDR3 runs to 12 residues. Per the germline V gene, CDR1 is LNHDA and CDR2 is SQIVND (reference sequence). The CDR3 protein is CASKWMNTEAFF. The CDR3 nucleotides are TGTGCCAGTAAATGGATGAACACTGAAGCTTTCTTT.

This clone was observed a handful of times. This CDR3 reads CASQTQGGANSPLHF. As DNA, the CDR3 is TGTGCCAGCCAGACGCAGGGAGGAGCTAATTCACCCCTCCACTTT. This chain links TRBV6-1 with TRBJ1-6; D is possibly TRBD1 (5 bases). This CDR3 spans 15 amino acids. Per the germline V gene, CDR1 is MNHNS and CDR2 is SASEGT. Trimming shortened V by 8 bases and J by 6 bases, and 17 bases separated the two germline ends.

The count of this clone is one. The V and J genes are TRBV28 and TRBJ2-7; 8 bases fit TRBD1. Trimming took 6 bases from V and 6 from J; bases not matched to a gene: 10. Germline CDR1 is MDHEN and CDR2 is SYDVKM. The CDR3 runs to 14 residues. The CDR3 DNA reads TGTGCCAGCAGGCTCCCGGACAGGGCGAGCGAGCAGTACTTC. Residues: CASRLPDRASEQYF.

This clone was found a few times. This CDR3 is CASKRGQGANAEAFF. CDR3 DNA: TGTGCCAGCAAGCGGGGACAGGGGGCGAATGCTGAAGCTTTCTTT. The chain couples TRBV6-1 to TRBJ1-1; 12 bases are shared with TRBD1. The CDR3 sequence is 15 residues long. The V and J ends lost 7 bases and 6 bases, in that order; junction bases with no gene match: 9. Germline-derived CDR1 and CDR2 are MNHNS and SASEGT.

V usage is TRBV6-6 and J usage is TRBJ1-5; D gene uncertain. With 6 bases removed from V and 0 bases from J, the gap between germline ends came to 3 bases. This CDR3 is 12 amino acids long. CDR1 and CDR2 (germline): MNHNY, SVGAGI (reference sequence). The CDR3 region is CASRDSNQPQHF. CDR3 DNA: TGTGCCAGCAGGGATAGCAATCAGCCCCAGCATTTT.

V and J are TRBV28 and TRBJ1-4; D not certain. V was trimmed by 6 bases and J by 3 bases, leaving 17 bases between them. This CDR3 has 16 residues. The V gene's germline CDR1 is MDHEN and CDR2 SYDVKM. CDR3 protein: CASSPLRGRANEKLFF. Written as DNA, the CDR3 is TGTGCCAGCAGCCCACTCCGGGGTAGGGCTAATGAAAAACTGTTTTTT.

V and J are TRBV9 and TRBJ1-1, with unresolved D. Germline-derived CDR1 and CDR2 are SGDLS and YYNGEE. This CDR3 is 14 amino acids long. V gave up 0 bases and J gave up 0 bases, with 6 bases separating them. The chain's CDR3 is CASSVAQMNTEAFF. The CDR3 coding sequence is TGTGCCAGCAGCGTAGCCCAAATGAACACTGAAGCTTTCTTT.

V is TRBV7-2 and J is TRBJ1-3, with D tentatively TRBD1 (5 bases). V was pared by 2 bases and J by 2 bases, with 7 bases between. The CDR3 is 14 residues long. Germline lookup yields CDR1 SGHTA and CDR2 FQGNSA. The DNA of the CDR3 is TGTGCCAGCAGCTTAATGGGGGCTGGAAACACCATATATTTT. Its protein product is CASSLMGAGNTIYF.

This clone was seen more than once but under ten times. This chain joins TRBV19 and TRBJ2-5, with 9 bases fitting TRBD2. With 1 base clipped from V and 1 base from J, the junction kept 1 base outside the gene matches. Per germline, CDR1 LNHDA and CDR2 SQIVND (reference sequence). The CDR3 loop spans 15 amino acids. CDR3 sequence: CASSIAAGGQETQYF. The CDR3 DNA is TGTGCCAGTAGTATAGCAGCGGGGGGCCAAGAGACCCAGTACTTC.

This chain uses TRBV19 with TRBJ2-2; no clear D gene. The germline V and J ends were trimmed by 7 bases and 6 bases, with 24 bases remaining between them. CDR3 length equals 17 residues. Germline CDR1 is LNHDA and CDR2 is SQIVND (reference sequence). CDR3 residues: CASTSTLVAFRAGELFF. The CDR3 DNA reads TGTGCCAGTACCTCAACCCTCGTAGCCTTTCGCGCCGGGGAGCTGTTTTTT. The whole variable domain, remainder taken from reference TRBV19 and TRBJ2-2, is DGGITQSPKYLFRKEGQNVTLSCEQNLNHDAMYWYRQDPGQGLRLIYYSQIVNDFQKGDIAEGYSVSREKKESFPLTVTSAQKNPTAFYLCASTSTLVAFRAGELFFGEGSRLTVL.

The chain has TRBV11-1 and TRBJ2-7, with a possible D match to TRBD1 (6 bases). The CDR3 totals 15 residues. V gave up 1 base and J gave up 0 bases, with 10 bases separating them. The germline CDR1 and CDR2 sequences are SGHAT and FQDESV (reference sequence). Here the CDR3 reads CASSLETGSSYEQYF. The CDR3 DNA reads as TGTGCCAGCAGCTTAGAAACAGGGAGCTCCTACGAGCAGTACTTC.

The genes are TRBV5-1 and TRBJ2-2; TRBD2 is a possible D gene (6 bases). The germline V gene has CDR1 SGHRS and CDR2 YFSETQ. Trimming removed 0 bases from V and 4 bases from J, with 19 bases in between. The CDR3 totals 18 residues. Written as DNA, the CDR3 is TGCGCCAGCAGCTTGGACATTTTAGTCGGGAGAGGCACCGGGGAGCTGTTTTTT. It encodes CASSLDILVGRGTGELFF.

This rearrangement joins TRBV28 to TRBJ2-7; weak D call: TRBD2 (6 bases). The germline CDR1 and CDR2 sequences are MDHEN and SYDVKM. Trimming pared 6 bases from V and 0 bases from J, leaving 12 bases between. The CDR3 length is 14 residues. CDR3 residues: CASRNSGSSYEQYF. The DNA of the CDR3 is TGTGCCAGCAGAAATAGCGGTAGCTCCTACGAGCAGTACTTC.